This entry concerns a single TCR beta chain. Measured with immunoSEQ multiplex PCR; TCRdb has only the in-frame clones, and not every one. The sample consists of tens of thousands of clones, approximately 91% of them appearing once. This sample is part of a study of blood T cell repertoires in COVID-19. On the study more broadly: COVID-19 samples collected from the United States, Italy and Spain covered acute and convalescent phases. PBMCs, B-cell-depleted T cells, or T cells were the source of the cDNA or gDNA that made up the material.

The CDR3 length is 16 residues. CDR1 and CDR2 from the germline V gene are LNHDA and SQIVND (reference sequence). V dropped 4 bases and J dropped 0 bases, with 15 bases sitting between them. The sample taken for sequencing was peripheral blood. This receptor was taken from a man aged 50 or older with active COVID-19. The V and J genes are TRBV19 and TRBJ1-1; D possibly corresponds to TRBD1 (5 bases). CDR3 in DNA: TGTGCCAGTAGTAGCCCCGACAGCCTTATGAACACTGAAGCTTTCTTT. Its protein is CASSSPDSLMNTEAFF.